The source of this TCR beta chain is a study of blood T cells in healthy people across ages. Study-level results: Unknown donor CMV status possibly confounded expanded clonotype changes. PBMCs went unsorted, and a conclusive naive versus antigen-experienced comparison was therefore prevented.

In regard to this clonotype: Its antigen is still unknown.

The authors ran a second PCR of about 7 to 11 cycles using a sample-barcoded 5' primer and a J-beta primer mix. Samples each returned at least 2.5 million CDR3-containing paired-end reads. TCRdb reprocessed the 5' RACE reads via MiXCR and lists one record per CDR3 protein. The sample contains under 750,000 distinct CDR3 sequences, roughly 48% of which appear only once. The source of this sequence is an elderly man in good health. The sample taken for sequencing was blood.

The CDR3 nucleotides read TGTGCCAGCAGCTTAGTGTTTAGGGAGACCCAGTACTTC. Translating gives CASSLVFRETQYF. The genes are TRBV7-8 and TRBJ2-5; D remains unclear. V was clipped by 1 base and J by 5 bases, with 8 bases between them. Germline CDR1 is SGHVS and CDR2 is FQNEAQ. CDR3 length: 13 residues. Variable domain in full (rest from reference TRBV7-8 and TRBJ2-5): GAGVSQSPRYKVAKRGQDVALRCDPISGHVSLFWYQQALGQGPEFLTYFQNEAQLDKSGLPSDRFFAERPEGSVSTLKIQRTQQEDSAVYLCASSLVFRETQYFGPGTRLLVL.